This T cell receptor (beta chain) comes out of a study of CD8 T cells in Susac syndrome. Trimming pared 5 bases from V and 5 bases from J, leaving 13 bases between. CDR1 is SGHVS, CDR2 FQNEAQ, per germline. CDR3 length: 14 residues. Random hexamers served to reverse transcribe about 0.5 to 1 ug RNA. Multiplex PCR with immunoSEQ amplified the TCR beta CDR3 across 54 Vbeta and 13 Jbeta. TCRdb itself ran the immunoSEQ multiplex PCR reads through MiXCR, one entry per CDR3 protein. Among 85,000 to 120,000 distinct CDR3 sequences listed, approximately 94% were seen once. The sequence derives from a human donor with Susac syndrome. This chain connects TRBV7-8 to TRBJ1-5, with a weak D call TRBD1 (6 bases). The sequenced sample consisted of CD8+ T cells from PBMCs. CDR3 sequence (DNA): TGTGCCAGCAGCCGTCAGGGGACATATCAGCCCCAGCATTTT. As protein: CASSRQGTYQPQHF.